A single sample gave rise to the 12 T cell receptor beta chains below, sequenced in a study of radiotherapy plus CTLA-4 blockade in lung cancer. Assay: immunoSEQ multiplex PCR; the TCRdb copy retains only in-frame clones and omits some. The repertoire holds approximately 95,000 clones, with about 81% as singletons. The source was peripheral blood, collected from a patient treated with radiotherapy plus ipilimumab. The receptors originated from a human donor with non-small cell lung cancer who had a partial response to radiotherapy plus ipilimumab.

The chain carries TRBV11-3 and TRBJ2-3; a weak D match, TRBD1 (6 bases). The length of the CDR3 is 15 residues. The V end lost 1 base, the J end lost 2 bases, and 10 bases lay between the germline ends. In germline, CDR1 is SGHNT, CDR2 YENEEA. The CDR3 DNA follows: TGTGCCAGCAGCTTAGGGGACACATTCACAGATACGCAGTATTTT. Amino acid sequence: CASSLGDTFTDTQYF. The full variable domain, rest sourced from reference TRBV11-3 and TRBJ2-3, is EAGVVQSPRYKIIEKKQPVAFWCNPISGHNTLYWYLQNLGQGPELLIRYENEEAVDDSQLPKDRFSAERLKGVDSTLKIQPAELGDSAVYLCASSLGDTFTDTQYFGPGTRLTVL.

The rearrangement joins TRBV6-6 to TRBJ2-7; 7 bases line up with TRBD2. Germline loops: CDR1 MNHNY, CDR2 SVGAGI (reference sequence). CDR3 length equals 15 residues. V lost 6 bases and J lost 6; bases outside the gene matches: 14. As DNA, the CDR3 is TGTGCCAGCAGGCATCCCGACCGCGGGGGTTCCGAGCAGTACTTC. This sequence encodes CASRHPDRGGSEQYF.

CDR3: CASSLDRGKPQHF. The CDR3 DNA is TGTGCCAGCAGCTTAGACCGGGGTAAGCCCCAGCATTTT. The rearrangement uses TRBV7-7 and TRBJ1-5; no clear D gene. V lost 1 base, J lost 8 bases, and 9 bases lay in between. CDR1 and CDR2 from the germline V gene are SSHAT and FNYEAQ (reference sequence). The CDR3 totals 13 residues.

The chain joins TRBV27 to TRBJ2-7; TRBD2 matches at 11 bases. The germline CDR1 and CDR2 sequences are MNHEY and SMNVEV (reference sequence). This CDR3 is 14 amino acids long. Trimming at V came to 6 bases and at J to 1 base, leaving 2 bases not matched to a gene. The CDR3 nucleotides read TGTGCCAGCAGCCGACTAGCGGGATCCTACGAGCAGTACTTC. Translating it yields CASSRLAGSYEQYF.

The chain uses TRBV2 and TRBJ1-5, with D perhaps matching TRBD1 (6 bases). This CDR3 has 16 residues. Trimming removed 5 bases at V and 3 bases at J, with 17 bases between. Germline values: CDR1 SNHLY, CDR2 FYNNEI. CDR3 in DNA: TGTGCCAGCAGTCCACTCGAAGGACAGTACAATCAGCCCCAGCATTTT. Translated, it gives CASSPLEGQYNQPQHF.

Here the CDR3 reads CASSVAGGSYEQYF. CDR3 DNA: TGTGCCAGTAGTGTAGCGGGAGGCTCCTACGAGCAGTACTTC. The genes are TRBV19 and TRBJ2-7, with 10 bases fitting TRBD2. The CDR3 covers 14 residues. The V gene end was trimmed by 5 bases and the J gene end by 0 bases; junction bases not matched to a gene: 1. CDR1 is LNHDA, CDR2 SQIVND, per germline (reference sequence). Filled out from reference TRBV19 and TRBJ2-7, the complete variable domain reads DGGITQSPKYLFRKEGQNVTLSCEQNLNHDAMYWYRQDPGQGLRLIYYSQIVNDFQKGDIAEGYSVSREKKESFPLTVTSAQKNPTAFYLCASSVAGGSYEQYFGPGTRLTVT.

V usage is TRBV7-2 and J usage is TRBJ2-1; possibly TRBD2 for D (5 bases). This CDR3 is built from 12 residues. The V end was cut by 3 bases, the J end by 6 bases, with 6 bases between. Looked up from germline, CDR1 is SGHTA and CDR2 is FQGNSA. CDR3 sequence (DNA): TGTGCCAGCAGCTTGAGCGGCAATGAGCAGTTCTTC. It codes for CASSLSGNEQFF. Supplemented by reference TRBV7-2 and TRBJ2-1, the full variable domain reads GAGVSQSPSNKVTEKGKDVELRCDPISGHTALYWYRQSLGQGLEFLIYFQGNSAPDKSGLPSDRFSAERTGGSVSTLTIQRTQQEDSAVYLCASSLSGNEQFFGPGTRLTVL.

This clone was counted a single time. The chain employs TRBV29-1 and TRBJ2-2; 7 bases are a match to TRBD2. This CDR3 contains 14 residues. V was clipped by 4 bases and J by 6 bases; unmatched bases: 8. The germline gives CDR1 SQVTM, CDR2 ANQGSEA. This CDR3 reads CSVGGGSLAGELFF. The CDR3 bases are TGCAGCGTTGGGGGCGGGAGCTTAGCCGGGGAGCTGTTTTTT.

The V gene is TRBV7-6, the J gene TRBJ2-2; 10 bases match TRBD2. Germline V gene sequence: CDR1 SGHVS, CDR2 FNYEAQ. The CDR3 spans 15 residues. V gave up 11 bases and J gave up 4 bases; unmatched junction bases: 10. The DNA for the CDR3 is TGTGCCGTGAGGACTAGCGGAGACGTCACCGGGGAGCTGTTTTTT. Amino acid sequence: CAVRTSGDVTGELFF.

The chain uses TRBV5-1 and TRBJ2-2; D call uncertain. The CDR3 has 16 amino acids. Trimming shortened V by 4 bases and J by 0 bases, and 13 bases separated the two germline ends. Per germline, CDR1 SGHRS and CDR2 YFSETQ. In DNA form, the CDR3 reads TGCGCCAGCAGCCTCTTAGCTGTTCCGAACACCGGGGAGCTGTTTTTT. This codes for CASSLLAVPNTGELFF.

The chain carries TRBV6-1 and TRBJ1-5; D remains unclear. The germline V gene has CDR1 MNHNS and CDR2 SASEGT. Trimming cost V 2 bases and J 4 bases, with 6 bases left between them. There are 13 residues in the CDR3. The DNA of the CDR3 is TGTGCCAGCAGTGAATCAGCGAATCAGCCCCAGCATTTT. As protein: CASSESANQPQHF.

In its sample, this clone was seen once. The genes are TRBV2 and TRBJ1-2; D is perhaps TRBD1 (6 bases). CDR1 and CDR2 (germline): SNHLY, FYNNEI. Between the trimmed V and J ends, which lost 6 bases and 2 bases, there was a span of 10 bases. The CDR3 is made up of 13 amino acids. The CDR3 bases are TGTGCCAGCAGGGATGACAGGAACTATGGCTACACCTTC. It codes for CASRDDRNYGYTF.